The clone carrying this TCR beta chain was observed a few times. Its antigen remains unknown. The sample contains more than one DNA sequence encoding this CDR3. The data derive from a study of cytomegalovirus exposure and HLA in healthy donors. Study-wide context: Earlier, roughly 180 million T cells were analyzed, and 95 million to 140 million unique TCR beta sequences were found among them. HLA-typed donors were the source of approximately 88 million unique TCRs, which an early data release held.

Study-wide results and caveats: Sequencing had likely introduced a cluster of highly shared sequence variants as an artifact. A later analysis linked some 17,000 TCR beta sequences to HLA alleles at 0.05 false discovery rate.

Trimming removed 4 bases from V and 2 bases from J; junction bases left unmatched: 6. CDR1 and CDR2 from the germline V gene are SGHRS and YFSETQ. The CDR3 runs to 15 residues. Both 60 Vbeta primers and 13 Jbeta primers went into the PCR. Clones were read by immunoSEQ multiplex PCR, and TCRdb kept only the in-frame ones, dropping some. The sample carries 250,000 to 350,000 clones, 80% to 90% recorded once. V is TRBV5-1 and J is TRBJ2-7; 10 nucleotides agree with TRBD1. This receptor was taken from a man aged 40-49 years in good health and CMV-seropositive. The material sequenced was PBMCs. DNA for the CDR3: TGCGCCAGCAGCCCAAACGGACAGGGGGCCTACGAGCAGTACTTC. Amino acids: CASSPNGQGAYEQYF.